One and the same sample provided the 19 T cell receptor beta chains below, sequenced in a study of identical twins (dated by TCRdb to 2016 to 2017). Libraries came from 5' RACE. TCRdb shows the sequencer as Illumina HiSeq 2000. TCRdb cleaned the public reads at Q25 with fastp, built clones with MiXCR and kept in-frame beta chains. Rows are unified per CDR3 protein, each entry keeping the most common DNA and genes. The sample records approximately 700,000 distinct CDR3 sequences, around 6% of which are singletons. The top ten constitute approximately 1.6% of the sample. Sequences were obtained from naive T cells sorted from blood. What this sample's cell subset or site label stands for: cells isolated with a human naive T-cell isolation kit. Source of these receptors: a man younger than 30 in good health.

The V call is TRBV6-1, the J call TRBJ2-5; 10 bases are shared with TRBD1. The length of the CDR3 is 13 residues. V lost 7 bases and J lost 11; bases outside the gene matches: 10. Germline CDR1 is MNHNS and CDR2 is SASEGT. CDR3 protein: CASKYGTGAVQYF. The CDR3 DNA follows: TGTGCCAGCAAGTACGGGACAGGGGCTGTACAGTACTTC.

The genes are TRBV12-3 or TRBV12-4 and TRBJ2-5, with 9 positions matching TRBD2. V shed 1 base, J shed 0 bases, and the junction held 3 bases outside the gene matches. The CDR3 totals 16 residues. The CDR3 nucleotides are TGTGCCAGCAGTTTAGTAGCTAGCGGGAACCAAGAGACCCAGTACTTC. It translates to CASSLVASGNQETQYF.

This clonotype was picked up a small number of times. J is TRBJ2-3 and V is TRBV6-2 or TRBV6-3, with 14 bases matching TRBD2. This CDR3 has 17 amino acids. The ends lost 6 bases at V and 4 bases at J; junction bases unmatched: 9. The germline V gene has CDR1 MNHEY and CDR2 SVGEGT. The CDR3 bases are TGTGCCAGCAGCCGCACCGGACTAGCGGGAGGAGCAGATACGCAGTATTTT. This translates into CASSRTGLAGGADTQYF.

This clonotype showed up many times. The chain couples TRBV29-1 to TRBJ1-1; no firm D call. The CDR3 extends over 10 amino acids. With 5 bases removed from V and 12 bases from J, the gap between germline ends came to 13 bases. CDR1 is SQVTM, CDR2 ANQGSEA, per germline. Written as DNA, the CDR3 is TGCAGCGTTCCCCAGGCCGGAACTTTCTTT. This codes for CSVPQAGTFF.

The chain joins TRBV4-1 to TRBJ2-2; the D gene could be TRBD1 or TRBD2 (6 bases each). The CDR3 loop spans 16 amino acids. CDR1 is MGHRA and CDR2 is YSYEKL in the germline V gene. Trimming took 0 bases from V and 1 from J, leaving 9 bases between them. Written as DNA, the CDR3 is TGCGCCAGCAGCCAAGAGGGGGGCTGGAACACCGGGGAGCTGTTTTTT. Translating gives CASSQEGGWNTGELFF.

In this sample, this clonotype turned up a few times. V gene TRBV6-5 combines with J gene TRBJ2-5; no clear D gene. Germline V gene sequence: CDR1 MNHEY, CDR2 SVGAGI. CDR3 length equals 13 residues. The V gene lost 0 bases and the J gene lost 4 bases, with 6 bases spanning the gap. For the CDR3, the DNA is TGTGCCAGCAGTTACTCGTCAGTAGAGACCCAGTACTTC. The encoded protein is CASSYSSVETQYF.

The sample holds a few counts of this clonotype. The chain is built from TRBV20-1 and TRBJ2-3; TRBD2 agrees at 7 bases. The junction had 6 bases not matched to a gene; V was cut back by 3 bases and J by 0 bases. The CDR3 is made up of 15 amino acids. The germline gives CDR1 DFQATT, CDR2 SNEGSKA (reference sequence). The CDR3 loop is CSASGTTLSTDTQYF. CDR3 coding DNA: TGCAGTGCTAGTGGGACTACTCTAAGCACAGATACGCAGTATTTT.

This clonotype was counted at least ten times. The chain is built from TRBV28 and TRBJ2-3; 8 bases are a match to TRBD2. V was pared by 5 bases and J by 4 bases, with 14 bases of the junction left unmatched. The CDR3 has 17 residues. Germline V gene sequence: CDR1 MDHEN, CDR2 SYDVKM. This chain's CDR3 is CASSLSGGRSLADTQYF. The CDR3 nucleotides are TGTGCCAGCAGTCTCTCGGGCGGGAGGTCTTTGGCAGATACGCAGTATTTT.

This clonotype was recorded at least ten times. CDR3: CASSLTPDRGETQYF. CDR3 nucleotide sequence: TGTGCCAGCAGCTTAACGCCGGACAGGGGGGAGACCCAGTACTTC. V is TRBV7-3 and J is TRBJ2-5, with 10 bases lining up with TRBD1. In germline, CDR1 is SGHTA, CDR2 FQGTGA. This CDR3 contains 15 residues. V lost 0 bases to trimming and J lost 5 bases; unmatched junction nucleotides: 3.

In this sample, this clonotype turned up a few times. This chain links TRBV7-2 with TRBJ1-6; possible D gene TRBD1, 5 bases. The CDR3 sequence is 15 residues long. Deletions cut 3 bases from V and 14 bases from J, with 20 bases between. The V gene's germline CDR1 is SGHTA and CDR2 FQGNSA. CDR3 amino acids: CASSFVGGVQRTLHF. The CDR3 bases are TGTGCCAGCAGCTTCGTGGGAGGGGTGCAGAGGACCCTCCACTTT.

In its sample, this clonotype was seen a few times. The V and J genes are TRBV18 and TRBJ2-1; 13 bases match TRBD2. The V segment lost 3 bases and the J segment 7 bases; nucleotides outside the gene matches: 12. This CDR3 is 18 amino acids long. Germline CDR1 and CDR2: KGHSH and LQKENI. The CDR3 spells CASSPSRTSGSLRNEQFF. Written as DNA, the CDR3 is TGTGCCAGCTCACCTAGCCGGACTAGCGGGAGTTTAAGGAATGAGCAGTTCTTC.

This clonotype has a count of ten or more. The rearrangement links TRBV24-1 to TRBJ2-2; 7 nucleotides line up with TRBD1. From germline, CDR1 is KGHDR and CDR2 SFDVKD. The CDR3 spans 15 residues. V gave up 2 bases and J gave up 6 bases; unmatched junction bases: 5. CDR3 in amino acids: CATSDWGQKAGELFF. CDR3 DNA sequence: TGTGCCACCAGTGATTGGGGACAGAAGGCCGGGGAGCTGTTTTTT.

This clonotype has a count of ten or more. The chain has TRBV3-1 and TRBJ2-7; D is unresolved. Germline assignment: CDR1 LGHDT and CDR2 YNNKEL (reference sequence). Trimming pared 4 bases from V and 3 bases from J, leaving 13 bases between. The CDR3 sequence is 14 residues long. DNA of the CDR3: TGTGCCAGCAGCCGTAGCTCGTCGGGCTACGAGCAGTACGTC. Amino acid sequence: CASSRSSSGYEQYV.

The CDR3, as DNA: TGTGCCAGCAGGCTTAGGGGAACAGGCTACACCTTC. It encodes CASRLRGTGYTF. This rearrangement joins TRBV2 to TRBJ1-2; perhaps TRBD1 as D (5 bases). The V end lost 6 bases, the J end lost 8 bases, and 13 bases lay between the germline ends. Germline V gene sequence: CDR1 SNHLY, CDR2 FYNNEI. CDR3 length equals 12 residues.

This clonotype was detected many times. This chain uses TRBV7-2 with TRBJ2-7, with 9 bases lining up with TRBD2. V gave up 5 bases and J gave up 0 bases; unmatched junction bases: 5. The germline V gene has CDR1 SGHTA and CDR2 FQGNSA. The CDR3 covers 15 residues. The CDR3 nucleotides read TGTGCCAGCAGCCCTATAGCGGGAGCCTCCTACGAGCAGTACTTC. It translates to CASSPIAGASYEQYF.

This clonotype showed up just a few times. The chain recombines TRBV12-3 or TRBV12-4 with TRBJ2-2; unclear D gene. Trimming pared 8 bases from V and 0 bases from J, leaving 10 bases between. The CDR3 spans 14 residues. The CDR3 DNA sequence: TGTGCCAGCTTACTGAGATCGAACACCGGGGAGCTGTTTTTT. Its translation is CASLLRSNTGELFF.

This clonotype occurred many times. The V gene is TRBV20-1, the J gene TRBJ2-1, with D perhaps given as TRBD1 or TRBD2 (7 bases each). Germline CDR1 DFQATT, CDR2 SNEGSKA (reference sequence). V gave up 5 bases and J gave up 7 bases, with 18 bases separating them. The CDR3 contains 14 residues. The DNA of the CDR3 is TGCAGTGCTGTCAGGACAGGCGGGGGAAATGAGCAGTTCTTC. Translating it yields CSAVRTGGGNEQFF.

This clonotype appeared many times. The CDR3 coding sequence is TGCGCCAGCAGCACCCCGACAGAGTACGAGCAGTACTTC. Translating it yields CASSTPTEYEQYF. This chain uses TRBV5-1 with TRBJ2-7; possible D gene TRBD1, 5 bases. The CDR3 length is 13 residues. Trimming removed 4 bases at V and 4 bases at J, with 12 bases between. Looked up from germline, CDR1 is SGHRS and CDR2 is YFSETQ.

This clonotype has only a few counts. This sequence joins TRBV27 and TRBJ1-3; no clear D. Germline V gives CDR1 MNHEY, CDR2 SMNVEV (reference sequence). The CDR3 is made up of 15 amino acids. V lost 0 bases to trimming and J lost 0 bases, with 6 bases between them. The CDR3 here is CASSLSGISGNTIYF. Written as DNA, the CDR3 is TGTGCCAGCAGTTTATCAGGGATCTCTGGAAACACCATATATTTT.